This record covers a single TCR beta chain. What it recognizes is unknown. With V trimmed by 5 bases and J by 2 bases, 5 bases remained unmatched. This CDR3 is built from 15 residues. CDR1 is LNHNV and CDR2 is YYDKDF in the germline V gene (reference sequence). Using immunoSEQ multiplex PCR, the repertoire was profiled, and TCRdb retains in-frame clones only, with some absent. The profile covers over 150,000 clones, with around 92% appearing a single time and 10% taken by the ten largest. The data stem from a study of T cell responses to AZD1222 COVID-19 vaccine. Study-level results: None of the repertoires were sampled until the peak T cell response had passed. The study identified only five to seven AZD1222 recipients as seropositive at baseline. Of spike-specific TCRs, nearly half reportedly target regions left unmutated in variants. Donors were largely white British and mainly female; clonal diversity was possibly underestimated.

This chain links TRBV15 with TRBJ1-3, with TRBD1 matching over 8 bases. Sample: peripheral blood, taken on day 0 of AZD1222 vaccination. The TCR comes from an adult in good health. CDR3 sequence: CATSEDRVAGNTIYF. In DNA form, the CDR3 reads TGTGCCACCAGCGAGGACAGGGTAGCTGGAAACACCATATATTTT. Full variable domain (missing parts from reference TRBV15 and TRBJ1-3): DAMVIQNPRYQVTQFGKPVTLSCSQTLNHNVMYWYQQKSSQAPKLLFHYYDKDFNNEADTPDNFQSRRPNTSFCFLDIRSPGLGDTAMYLCATSEDRVAGNTIYFGEGSWLTVV.